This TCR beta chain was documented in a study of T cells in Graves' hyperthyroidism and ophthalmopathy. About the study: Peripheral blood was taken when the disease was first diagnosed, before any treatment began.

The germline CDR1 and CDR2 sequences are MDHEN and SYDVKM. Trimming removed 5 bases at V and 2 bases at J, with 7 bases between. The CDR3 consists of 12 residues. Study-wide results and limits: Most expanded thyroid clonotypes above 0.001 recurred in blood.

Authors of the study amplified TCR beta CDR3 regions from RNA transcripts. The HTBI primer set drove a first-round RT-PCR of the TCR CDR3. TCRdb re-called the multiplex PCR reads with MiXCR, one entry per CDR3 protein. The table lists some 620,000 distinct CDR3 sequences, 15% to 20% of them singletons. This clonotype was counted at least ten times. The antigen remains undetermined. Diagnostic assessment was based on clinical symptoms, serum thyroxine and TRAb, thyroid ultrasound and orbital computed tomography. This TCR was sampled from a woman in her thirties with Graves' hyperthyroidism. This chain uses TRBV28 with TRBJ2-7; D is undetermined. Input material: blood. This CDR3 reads CASSPGTYEQYF. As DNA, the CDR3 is TGTGCCAGCAGTCCAGGAACCTACGAGCAGTACTTC.